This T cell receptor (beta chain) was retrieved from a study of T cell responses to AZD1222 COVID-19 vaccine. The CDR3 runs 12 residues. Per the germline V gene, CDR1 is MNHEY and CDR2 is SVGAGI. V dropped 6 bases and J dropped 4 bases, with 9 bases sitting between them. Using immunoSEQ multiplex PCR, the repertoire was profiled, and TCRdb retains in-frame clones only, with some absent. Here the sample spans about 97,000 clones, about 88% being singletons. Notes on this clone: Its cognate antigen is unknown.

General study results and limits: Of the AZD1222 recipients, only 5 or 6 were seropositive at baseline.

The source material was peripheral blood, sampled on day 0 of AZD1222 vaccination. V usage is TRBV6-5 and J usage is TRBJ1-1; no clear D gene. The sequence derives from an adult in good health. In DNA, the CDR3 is TGTGCCAGCAGCCGTAGCGGCACTGAAGCTTTCTTT. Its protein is CASSRSGTEAFF.